The 14 T cell receptor beta chains reported below all come from one sample, sequenced in a study of T cell changes during pregnancy in multiple sclerosis. Method: immunoSEQ multiplex PCR; TCRdb's copy keeps in-frame clones and lacks some. The table includes 65,000 to 90,000 clones, roughly 92% detected once. The specimen was peripheral blood, collected in the second trimester of pregnancy. The source of these receptors is a female donor with multiple sclerosis, enrolled in a pregnancy study.

This chain uses TRBV10-3 with TRBJ2-7, with TRBD2 matching over 12 bases. The CDR3 runs 17 residues. The V segment lost 4 bases and the J segment 6 bases; nucleotides outside the gene matches: 13. Germline V gene data show CDR1 as ENHRY and CDR2 as SYGVKD. The CDR3 nucleotides read TGTGCCATCAGTGTTAGGCTAGCGGGGGGGCTGAGCGCCGAGCAGTACTTC. As protein: CAISVRLAGGLSAEQYF.

V and J are TRBV19 and TRBJ2-5; TRBD2 agrees at 8 bases. Germline CDR1 and CDR2: LNHDA and SQIVND (reference sequence). With 7 bases clipped from V and 2 bases from J, the junction kept 9 bases outside the gene matches. The CDR3 totals 15 residues. The CDR3 nucleotides are TGTGCCAGTAATGGTAGGGCTAGCGGGCAAGAGACCCAGTACTTC. Translated, it gives CASNGRASGQETQYF.

In DNA form, the CDR3 reads TGTGCCAGCAGCGGACTAGCGAGCTCCTACGAGCAGTACTTC. Residues: CASSGLASSYEQYF. The rearrangement joins TRBV28 to TRBJ2-7, with TRBD2 matching over 9 bases. The CDR3 has 14 amino acids. V lost 6 bases, J lost 0 bases, and 3 bases stayed unmatched. Germline CDR1 is MDHEN and CDR2 is SYDVKM.

This clone was seen a few times. The chain has TRBV2 and TRBJ1-6; tentative D call: TRBD1 (5 bases). Trimming removed 4 bases at V and 10 bases at J, with 11 bases between. CDR1 is SNHLY and CDR2 is FYNNEI in the germline V gene. The CDR3 has 13 amino acids. The CDR3 DNA is TGTGCCAGCAGTGCCCTACAGGTATCACCCCTCCACTTT. It specifies CASSALQVSPLHF. Full variable domain (missing parts from reference TRBV2 and TRBJ1-6): EPEVTQTPSHQVTQMGQEVILRCVPISNHLYFYWYRQILGQKVEFLVSFYNNEISEKSEIFDDQFSVERPDGSNFTLKIRSTKLEDSAMYFCASSALQVSPLHFGNGTRLTVT.

The genes are TRBV19 and TRBJ2-6; 7 positions agree with TRBD2. The CDR3 runs to 15 residues. V was clipped by 3 bases and J by 4 bases; unmatched bases: 3. The V gene's germline CDR1 is LNHDA and CDR2 SQIVND (reference sequence). CDR3 nucleotide sequence: TGTGCCAGTAGTATGGGGGGGTCCGGGGCCAACGTCCTGACTTTC. Encoded protein: CASSMGGSGANVLTF.

The chain recombines TRBV6-1 with TRBJ1-5, with TRBD1 identical over 8 bases. Germline V gene lookup returns CDR1 MNHNS and CDR2 SASEGT. This CDR3 has 15 residues. With 6 bases clipped from V and 0 bases from J, the junction kept 4 bases outside the gene matches. CDR3 sequence (DNA): TGTGCCAGCAGAGAGACAGGGGTTAGCAATCAGCCCCAGCATTTT. This sequence encodes CASRETGVSNQPQHF.

The genes are TRBV5-4 and TRBJ1-1, with 8 bases fitting TRBD1. The CDR3 has 14 residues. Losses at the gene ends were 4 bases for V and 1 base for J; bases not matched to a gene: 3. Per the germline V gene, CDR1 is SGHNT and CDR2 is YYREEE (reference sequence). Here the CDR3 reads CASSRQGWNTEAFF. The DNA for the CDR3 is TGTGCCAGCAGCAGACAGGGGTGGAACACTGAAGCTTTCTTT.

The rearrangement uses TRBV9 and TRBJ1-1, with a weak D call TRBD1 (5 bases). The CDR3 is made up of 15 amino acids. Trimming removed 0 bases at V and 0 bases at J, with 9 bases between. Germline V gene sequence: CDR1 SGDLS, CDR2 YYNGEE. The CDR3 protein is CASSVVSGLNTEAFF. In DNA, the CDR3 is TGTGCCAGCAGCGTAGTATCAGGGTTGAACACTGAAGCTTTCTTT.

The chain recombines TRBV19 with TRBJ1-1, with a possible D match to TRBD1 (5 bases). This CDR3 has 14 residues. With 1 base removed from V and 6 bases from J, the gap between germline ends came to 12 bases. Germline CDR1 reads LNHDA; CDR2 reads SQIVND (reference sequence). As DNA, the CDR3 is TGTGCCAGTAGTATAGGTGCAGGGCTGGCTGAAGCTTTCTTT. Translating it yields CASSIGAGLAEAFF.

This chain connects TRBV18 to TRBJ1-1, with TRBD1 matching 8 bases. This CDR3 comprises 16 residues. With V trimmed by 3 bases and J by 3 bases, 9 bases remained unmatched. CDR1 and CDR2 (germline): KGHSH, LQKENI. CDR3: CASSPYRGGTDTEAFF. The CDR3 coding sequence is TGTGCCAGCTCACCTTACAGGGGGGGGACGGACACTGAAGCTTTCTTT.

The chain carries TRBV6-1 and TRBJ2-5; 7 bases map to TRBD2. Germline V gene sequence: CDR1 MNHNS, CDR2 SASEGT. The CDR3 consists of 15 residues. Trimming removed 1 base from V and 5 bases from J; junction bases left unmatched: 7. CDR3 sequence: CASSEVTGGAETQYF. CDR3 DNA sequence: TGTGCCAGCAGTGAAGTAACGGGAGGTGCGGAGACCCAGTACTTC.

The table lists this clone with a count of one. The chain uses TRBV9 and TRBJ2-5; 9 bases align to TRBD1. The CDR3 length is 15 residues. The V and J ends lost 0 bases and 6 bases, in that order; junction bases with no gene match: 6. The germline CDR1 and CDR2 sequences are SGDLS and YYNGEE. CDR3 loop: CASSVDRTGEQTQYF. The CDR3 nucleotides read TGTGCCAGCAGCGTAGATAGGACAGGGGAGCAGACCCAGTACTTC.

This sequence joins TRBV15 and TRBJ2-5; 9 bases match TRBD1. The V gene's germline CDR1 is LNHNV and CDR2 YYDKDF (reference sequence). Losses at the gene ends were 4 bases for V and 5 bases for J; bases not matched to a gene: 2. This CDR3 is built from 13 residues. The CDR3 DNA sequence: TGTGCCACCAGCATACAGGGGGCCGAGACCCAGTACTTC. It yields the protein CATSIQGAETQYF.

V usage is TRBV5-6 and J usage is TRBJ2-7; 7 bases fit TRBD1. Germline loops: CDR1 SGHDT, CDR2 YYEEEE. The trim removed 8 bases at V and 3 bases at J, leaving 8 bases unmatched. This CDR3 is built from 13 residues. CDR3 bases: TGTGCCAGTAATCGACAGGGAAGCTACGAGCAGTACTTC. It translates to CASNRQGSYEQYF.